This T cell receptor beta chain was retrieved from a study of shared clonotypes between healthy human individuals (dated by TCRdb to 2020 to 2021). For the study in its entirety: The cohort comprised a couple of women and three men aged 18 to 49 years. The study deeply sequenced blood TCR repertoires of about 5 healthy adults to estimate repertoire size and the extent of clonotype sharing between individuals. For each donor, three plates each were used for CD4 naive and CD4 memory, two plates were used for CD8 naive, and one plate was used for CD8 memory. Different laboratories and diverse techniques were used to prepare libraries and sequence TCR repertoires, to increase sequencing depth and limit assay-specific biases. Leukapheresis yielded between about 0.9 and 10 billion PBMCs per donor. Study-level results and caveats: Sampling was limited to blood, and TCR repertoires in tissue likely differ from TCR repertoires in blood. Pairwise subsampling led to the expectation that sequencing depth would affect the degree of clonotype sharing among donors. Larger estimated clonotype richness was generally found for naive subsets than for memory subsets. The small number of donors limited the genetic and exposure-history diversity represented. Compared with non-shared clonotypes, the clonotypes found in all four sorted-subset donors had higher generation probabilities. Even with the large sequencing depth, rarefaction of the sorted-subset datasets indicated that sequencing was incomplete. Sharing across several donors was observed for around 4.8% of naive CD4, about 4% of naive CD8, about 2.5% of memory CD4, and over 0.3% of memory CD8 clonotypes.

The germline V gene (reference sequence) gives CDR1 as SGHNT and CDR2 as YYREEE. Counted from cysteine to phenylalanine, this CDR3 has 14 amino acids. The kept DNA is CDR3 alone, 42 bases in frame from the first base. Here V drops 3 bases and J drops 3 bases, and the junction holds 5 bases not matched to any gene. In regard to this clone: The clone's antigen remains unknown. It has no much larger one-base neighbor in the sample; base qualities were not kept.

Healthy HIV-negative adults with no recently reported acute infections or vaccinations were included as donors. Every donor was a Caucasian adult living in Nashville, Tennessee, USA. CD4+ T cells were enriched by magnetic negative selection, after which naive cells were positively selected on CD45RA and the negative fraction was taken as the memory subset. Blood was collected by leukapheresis, and PBMCs were isolated by Ficoll-Histopaque density gradient centrifugation and then cryopreserved in liquid nitrogen vapor phase. Analytical flow cytometry was used to check the purity and quantity of every magnetically sorted T cell population. Each sorted fraction had its genomic DNA isolated and then quantified by UV absorbance on a Nanodrop 2000c. Using the deep immunoSEQ assay, multiplex PCR amplified TCR CDR3 regions from genomic DNA. Extracted genomic DNA from each cell subset was spread evenly across all wells of several immunoSEQ 96-well plates, with each plate serving as a replicate. For sorted subsets, 150 to 200 ng genomic DNA, equal to tens of thousands of T cell genomes, was loaded into each replicate PCR. The purified libraries were quantified using a Qubit 3.0 fluorometer, sized with a Bioanalyzer 2100, and then quantified again using the KAPA Library Quantification kit. Every immunoSEQ 96-well plate was sequenced on a dedicated single-read 150-cycle Illumina NextSeq 550 flow cell. Per the original workflow: Because only junctional sequences without quality scores were contained in the immunoSEQ output, filtering matching that applied to full-length reads could not be performed. Sequences were annotated with PyIR, a Python wrapper for IgBLAST v1.9, using IMGT germline references to assign V/J genes and CDR3. Reads were removed for weak V/J assignments (E-value above 1e-6), missing CDR3, stop codons, out-of-frame junctions, or ambiguous translated residues. V3J clonotypes were defined by identical inferred V gene, J gene, and CDR3 amino acid sequence. Percentage overlap between repertoires was computed as shared unique clonotypes divided by the size of the smaller repertoire. Three approaches were used to assess repertoire richness: RTK rarefaction, the Chao1 estimator, and Recon v2.1 estimates of unobserved clonotypes. OLGA was used to compute generation probabilities for all TCRbeta clonotypes that the gDNA method yielded from a few donors. TCRdb's version of the immuneACCESS table is confined to in-frame rearrangements and falls short of the full clone set. An unresolved V gene accounts for under half of the shortfall where checked; the remainder is of unknown origin. D and trimming come from the DNA, and the V and J calls and clone size come from that table. Here the sample has 2 million to 2.5 million clones; roughly 93% occur a single time. Roughly 0.36% of the sample lies in the top ten.

The source is a young man in good health. Some clones in this sample may be carry-over from other donors' samples. Sequenced: naive CD4+ T cells from PBMCs. The sample's cell subset or site label, decoded: CD45RA+ positively selected. In this chain, TRBV5-4 is recombined with TRBJ1-1; 7 middle bases align to TRBD1. DNA sequence: TGTGCCAGCAGCTCGAAAACAGGGGACACTGAAGCTTTCTTT. It translates to CASSSKTGDTEAFF.